This T cell receptor (beta chain) was found in a study of blood T cell repertoires in COVID-19 (dated by TCRdb to 2020 to 2021). Study-level background: ImmuneRACE Cohort 3 recovered participants were defined by two consecutive negative NP/OP PCR tests, healthcare professional clearance, or symptom resolution. Samples from collaborators originated in the United States, Italy and Spain and spanned both the acute and convalescent phases of COVID-19. The material from the prospective study consisted of cDNA or gDNA derived from T cells, B-cell-depleted T cells, or PBMCs. Deeply sampled blood TCRbeta repertoires from subjects exposed to, actively infected with, or recovered from COVID-19 were included in the dataset. A freely available public database, intended as a resource for researchers studying the immune response to SARS-CoV-2, is where the repertoires were released. Samples were obtained from the ongoing ImmuneRACE study (first 160 participants) and from approximately 1,200 subjects provided by 6 global collaborators. A de-identified subject ID, COVID-19 status, age in years and sex were almost always included in the sample metadata. Where available, HLA class I and class II types were obtained from metadata supplied by the sample provider rather than from assay-based typing. Overall results and qualifications from the work: Clinical and demographic metadata were provided uncurated, with the amount varying by source and participant.

Of note for this clone: This receptor's antigen is unknown. No base quality information exists; no much larger clone differs at one position.

The immunoSEQ Assay, a bias-controlled multiplex PCR, was used to amplify TCRbeta CDR3 regions from genomic DNA. Turning to the authors' computational methods: Within the assay, amplification of reference gene primers was used to estimate how many nucleated cells each sample contained. To quantify the absolute abundance of each unique TCRbeta CDR3 rearrangement, sequence reads were collapsed and filtered. For each sample, productive Simpson clonality was calculated as the square root of Simpson's diversity index over productive rearrangements. TCRdb holds this immuneACCESS table with in-frame rearrangements only. Some clones are missing; in checked studies, unresolved V genes explain under half, and the rest has no known cause. V and J calls and clone size are copied from that table; D and trimming were computed from the DNA. This sample has more than 200,000 clones in its table, and roughly 84% of those were observed once. Clones ranked in the top ten supply approximately 7.2% of the sample.

Ends trimmed: V by 2 bases, J by 6 bases; bases unmatched to a gene: 0. According to the germline V gene, CDR1 reads MGHDK and CDR2 reads SYGVNS. Including the terminal cysteine and phenylalanine, the CDR3 comprises 13 residues. The read is trimmed to its CDR3 DNA, 39 bases read in frame from base 1. Participants in the prospective study were enrolled through a virtual design, were aged about 18 to 90 years, and lived in approximately 24 United States geographic areas. To assign participants to cohorts, the prospective study relied on clinical history that participants themselves reported in a screening survey and a study questionnaire. In the prospective study, whole blood, serum and a nasopharyngeal or oropharyngeal swab were collected from each participant by mobile phlebotomists. Participants in the prospective study had the option to provide additional blood draws and questionnaires over a roughly 2-month period. Before DNA extraction, blood samples from the prospective study were shipped at room temperature or frozen.

Material: PBMCs or T cells enriched from blood (not recorded which). The receptor's source is a man in his thirties or forties in a cohort exposed to, infected with or recovered from COVID-19 (not recorded which). The rearranged segments are TRBV25-1 and TRBJ2-1; 8 nucleotides in the junction match TRBD1. The nucleotide sequence reads TGTGCCAGCAGTGAAGACAGGGGCAATGAGCAGTTCTTC. Its coded protein is CASSEDRGNEQFF.